This is a list of T cell receptor beta chains from one sample in a study of T and B cells in COVID-19 patients. TCRdb itself ran the multiplex PCR reads through MiXCR, one entry per CDR3 protein. This sample carries approximately 2,000 distinct CDR3 sequences, more than 20% of them seen once, and the ten largest clones take around 60%. Sample: blood. The receptors were sampled from a human donor with active COVID-19. The CDR3 runs from the conserved cysteine through the conserved F or W. The D gene is left open where the match is weak. Only part of the rows carry a size: once, few, many, or a class if the clone is expanded.

d_gene	len	abundance	j_gene	v_gene	CDR3aa	CDR3nt
TRBD1	14	medium-sized	TRBJ2-7	TRBV18	CASSPQNRGYEQYF	TGTGCCAGCTCACCTCAAAACAGGGGTTACGAGCAGTACTTC
NA	15	few	TRBJ2-7	TRBV5-1	CASSLRTAGSYEQYF	TGCGCCAGCAGCCTGAGAACTGCGGGGTCCTACGAGCAGTACTTC
NA	12	NA	TRBJ1-1	TRBV6-1	CASIRGNTEAFF	TGTGCCAGCATCCGGGGAAACACTGAAGCTTTCTTT
NA	12	medium-sized	TRBJ2-1	TRBV6-5	CAAGEKYNEQFF	TGTGCCGCCGGAGAGAAGTACAATGAGCAGTTCTTC
TRBD2	18	NA	TRBJ2-2	TRBV7-2	CASSLAASGSTGTGELFF	TGTGCCAGCAGCTTAGCGGCTAGCGGGAGTACTGGCACCGGGGAGCTGTTTTTT
NA	14	many	TRBJ2-2	TRBV5-1	CASSMTANTGELFF	TGCGCCAGCAGCATGACAGCGAACACCGGGGAGCTGTTTTTT
NA	12	medium-sized	TRBJ2-7	TRBV30	CAWSVFSYEQYF	TGTGCCTGGAGTGTTTTTTCCTACGAGCAGTACTTC
NA	15	medium-sized	TRBJ2-3	TRBV27	CASSSPPSGADTQYF	TGTGCCAGCAGTTCCCCTCCGTCTGGTGCAGATACGCAGTATTTT
TRBD2	15	medium-sized	TRBJ2-2	TRBV27	CASSLGAGEAGELFF	TGTGCCAGCAGTTTAGGGGCGGGAGAGGCCGGGGAGCTGTTTTTT
NA	19	NA	TRBJ1-1	TRBV11-2	CASSLDHLLRAQGGTEAFF	TGTGCCAGCAGCTTAGATCATCTGCTTCGGGCACAAGGAGGCACTGAAGCTTTCTTT
NA	12	many	TRBJ1-1	TRBV10-3	CAISEASRGAFF	TGTGCCATCAGTGAGGCCTCGAGAGGGGCTTTCTTT
NA	14	medium-sized	TRBJ1-5	TRBV18	CASSPTMGNQPQHF	TGTGCCAGCTCACCAACGATGGGCAATCAGCCCCAGCATTTT
NA	12	medium-sized	TRBJ1-4	TRBV12-3/TRBV12-4	CASTLEGEKLFF	TGTGCCAGCACCCTGGAGGGGGAAAAACTGTTTTTT
NA	17	NA	TRBJ1-3	TRBV20-1	CSATAPGGIFSGNTIYF	TGCAGTGCTACGGCTCCGGGGGGAATATTCTCTGGAAACACCATATATTTT
TRBD1	14	NA	TRBJ1-5	TRBV20-1	CSCPGTGPTQPQHF	TGCAGTTGCCCCGGGACAGGACCGACTCAGCCCCAGCATTTT
NA	17	NA	TRBJ2-7	TRBV11-2	CASSLDGQGKLSGEQYF	TGTGCCAGCAGCTTAGATGGGCAGGGTAAATTATCGGGCGAGCAGTACTTC
TRBD2	16	few	TRBJ2-1	TRBV7-9	CASSPRTSGSRDEQFF	TGTGCCAGCAGCCCCCGGACTAGCGGGTCGAGGGATGAGCAGTTCTTC
NA	16	NA	TRBJ1-1	TRBV28	CASSIKPGRMNTEAFF	TGTGCCAGCAGTATAAAACCCGGACGGATGAACACTGAAGCTTTCTTT
TRBD1	14	many	TRBJ1-2	TRBV30	CAWSRGRGDYGYTF	TGTGCCTGGAGTCGGGGCAGGGGGGACTATGGCTACACCTTC
NA	17	NA	TRBJ2-7	TRBV20-1	CSARGRSSGTARNEQYF	TGCAGTGCTAGGGGCCGTTCGTCCGGGACCGCAAGGAACGAGCAGTACTTC
NA	13	many	TRBJ1-1	TRBV5-4	CASSLEQYTEAFF	TGTGCCAGCAGCTTGGAGCAGTACACTGAAGCTTTCTTT
NA	14	large	TRBJ2-1	TRBV19	CASSSSDGYNEQFF	TGTGCCAGTAGTTCCTCGGACGGGTACAATGAGCAGTTCTTC
TRBD2	16	medium-sized	TRBJ2-1	TRBV5-4	CASSILAEGSYNEQFF	TGTGCCAGCAGCATCCTAGCGGAGGGATCCTACAATGAGCAGTTCTTC
NA	14	few	TRBJ2-7	TRBV20-1	CSARSTQGSYEQYF	TGCAGTGCTAGAAGTACGCAGGGGTCCTACGAGCAGTACTTC
NA	11	few	TRBJ2-1	TRBV20-1	CSAWGSLEQFF	TGCAGTGCCTGGGGCTCTCTGGAGCAGTTCTTC
NA	15	many	TRBJ1-2	TRBV6-1	CASTFNPGALGGYTF	TGTGCCAGCACCTTTAACCCGGGGGCCTTAGGAGGCTACACCTTC
NA	13	medium-sized	TRBJ2-7	TRBV6-6	CASSYEYRYEQYF	TGTGCCAGCAGTTACGAGTATAGGTACGAGCAGTACTTC
NA	14	many	TRBJ1-2	TRBV6-2/TRBV6-3	CASNPDGINYGYTF	TGTGCCAGCAATCCCGACGGGATAAACTATGGCTACACCTTC
NA	12	medium-sized	TRBJ2-4	TRBV19	CASTSAKNIQYF	TGTGCCAGTACTTCCGCCAAAAACATTCAGTACTTC
NA	13	large	TRBJ2-5	TRBV6-5	CASSYTGRETQYF	TGTGCCAGCAGTTATACTGGGCGTGAGACCCAGTACTTC
NA	13	NA	TRBJ1-3	TRBV20-1	CSAMTGAGNTIYF	TGCAGTGCCATGACGGGTGCGGGAAACACCATATATTTT
NA	15	few	TRBJ1-2	TRBV7-2	CASSADGGATYGYTF	TGTGCCAGCAGCGCCGACGGGGGAGCTACCTATGGCTACACCTTC
NA	14	medium-sized	TRBJ2-7	TRBV6-5	CASSTQWTAYEQYF	TGTGCCAGCAGTACACAGTGGACGGCCTACGAGCAGTACTTC
NA	13	few	TRBJ1-2	TRBV7-2	CASSSTGILGYTF	TGTGCCAGCAGCTCCACAGGGATCCTTGGCTACACCTTC
TRBD2	17	medium-sized	TRBJ2-2	TRBV12-3/TRBV12-4	CASSPPLTSANTGELFF	TGTGCCAGCAGCCCCCCATTAACTAGCGCGAACACCGGGGAGCTGTTTTTT
NA	13	many	TRBJ1-1	TRBV6-5	CASTRQDFTEAFF	TGTGCCAGCACCAGACAGGACTTCACTGAAGCTTTCTTT
NA	16	NA	TRBJ2-1	TRBV20-1	CSARDSDRSRYNEQFF	TGCAGTGCTAGAGATAGTGACCGGAGCAGGTACAATGAGCAGTTCTTC
NA	14	few	TRBJ1-5	TRBV6-2/TRBV6-3	CASRAGYSNQPQHF	TGTGCCAGCAGGGCAGGGTATAGCAATCAGCCCCAGCATTTT
NA	13	medium-sized	TRBJ2-7	TRBV6-1	CASSRASAYEQYF	TGTGCCAGCAGTCGGGCTAGCGCCTACGAGCAGTACTTC
TRBD2	17	NA	TRBJ2-7	TRBV7-9	CASSDGLAGVRTYEQYF	TGTGCCAGCAGCGACGGACTAGCGGGAGTACGCACCTACGAGCAGTACTTC
TRBD1	14	medium-sized	TRBJ1-2	TRBV12-3/TRBV12-4	CASSPGRQGGSYTF	TGTGCCAGCAGTCCCGGAAGACAGGGAGGAAGCTACACCTTC
TRBD1	15	large	TRBJ2-3	TRBV19	CASIGLGQTNHTQYF	TGTGCCAGTATAGGTTTGGGACAGACTAATCATACGCAGTATTTT
NA	15	NA	TRBJ2-7	TRBV7-2	CASSSSQRANGEQYF	TGTGCCAGCAGCTCGAGTCAGCGGGCAAACGGCGAGCAGTACTTC
TRBD1	13	NA	TRBJ2-7	TRBV9	CASSRQGSYEQYF	TGTGCCAGCAGCCGACAGGGCTCCTACGAGCAGTACTTC
NA	13	hyperexpanded	TRBJ2-5	TRBV19	CATSQDFQETQYF	TGTGCCACCTCACAGGACTTCCAAGAGACCCAGTACTTC
NA	14	medium-sized	TRBJ1-3	TRBV6-5	CASKRGFSGNTIYF	TGTGCCAGCAAGAGGGGGTTCTCTGGAAACACCATATATTTT
NA	16	medium-sized	TRBJ1-5	TRBV15	CATSRDTLARDQPQHF	TGTGCCACCAGCAGAGATACTCTAGCGCGAGATCAGCCCCAGCATTTT
NA	16	medium-sized	TRBJ2-1	TRBV12-3/TRBV12-4	CASSLGGRGSYNEQFF	TGTGCCAGCAGTTTAGGCGGCCGGGGATCCTACAATGAGCAGTTCTTC